These 31 T cell receptor beta chains came from one sample sequenced in a study of blood T cell repertoires in COVID-19. TCRdb's copy holds only in-frame clones and misses some; the assay was immunoSEQ multiplex PCR. Among about 90,000 clones listed, approximately 91% were seen once. The specimen sequenced was peripheral blood. All receptors derive from a woman aged 65 to 85 with acute or convalescent COVID-19.

The chain is built from TRBV3-1 (or the pseudogene TRBV3-2) and TRBJ2-1, with TRBD2 identical over 13 bases. The length of the CDR3 is 14 residues. The trim removed 6 bases at V and 12 bases at J, leaving 8 bases unmatched. Per the germline V gene, CDR1 is LGHDT and CDR2 is YNNKEL (reference sequence). CDR3 sequence (DNA): TGTGCCAGCAGTCGTGGACTAGCGGGAGCGGGGCAGTTCTTC. Protein product: CASSRGLAGAGQFF.

The chain joins TRBV29-1 to TRBJ2-1, with 8 bases aligning to TRBD2. The CDR3 totals 13 residues. Germline CDR1 and CDR2: SQVTM and ANQGSEA. With V trimmed by 5 bases and J by 8 bases, 8 bases remained unmatched. The CDR3 loop is CSVTSGGIDEQFF. The CDR3 DNA reads TGCAGCGTTACCAGCGGGGGTATAGATGAGCAGTTCTTC.

This chain links TRBV5-1 with TRBJ2-1; 9 bases map to TRBD2. The CDR3 covers 14 residues. V dropped 0 bases and J dropped 9; count of bases not matched to a gene: 4. Germline V lookup: CDR1 SGHRS, CDR2 YFSETQ. As DNA, the CDR3 is TGCGCCAGCAGCTTGGTAGCGGGAGCCTTTGAGCAGTTCTTC. Translating gives CASSLVAGAFEQFF.

This chain links TRBV6-1 with TRBJ1-1, with D hard to call. The CDR3 runs to 14 residues. Trimming stripped 3 bases from V and 0 bases from J, with 8 bases between. The germline V gene has CDR1 MNHNS and CDR2 SASEGT. Here the CDR3 DNA reads TGTGCCAGCAGTGACAGGTTAATGAACACTGAAGCTTTCTTT. Translation gives CASSDRLMNTEAFF.

The chain carries TRBV6-5 and TRBJ1-3, with 7 nucleotides matching TRBD1. CDR3 length: 15 amino acids. With V trimmed by 6 bases and J by 0 bases, 5 bases remained unmatched. Germline CDR1 is MNHEY and CDR2 is SVGAGI. The CDR3 sequence: CASSPTGSSGNTIYF. DNA for the CDR3: TGTGCCAGCAGCCCGACAGGGAGCTCTGGAAACACCATATATTTT.

V usage is TRBV20-1 and J usage is TRBJ1-2; the D is unclear. Between the trimmed V and J ends, which lost 3 bases and 6 bases, there was a span of 14 bases. The length of the CDR3 is 13 residues. CDR1 is DFQATT and CDR2 is SNEGSKA in the germline V gene (reference sequence). The CDR3 protein is CSASISVSHGYTF. The DNA for the CDR3 is TGCAGTGCTAGTATTTCGGTGTCTCATGGCTACACCTTC.

This chain joins TRBV2 and TRBJ2-7; D is perhaps TRBD1 (6 bases). This CDR3 has 16 amino acids. Germline V gene lookup returns CDR1 SNHLY and CDR2 FYNNEI. The ends were cut back, 5 bases at V and 2 bases at J, with 19 bases in the middle. CDR3 loop: CASSRTEVSTTYEQYF. CDR3 DNA: TGTGCCAGCAGTCGGACAGAAGTTTCTACAACCTACGAGCAGTACTTC.

This clone is a singleton in its sample. The rearrangement joins TRBV7-2 to TRBJ1-2; maybe TRBD1 (6 bases). The V gene's germline CDR1 is SGHTA and CDR2 FQGNSA. The V end was cut by 3 bases, the J end by 5 bases, with 13 bases between. This CDR3 spans 14 amino acids. CDR3 protein: CASSFTQGSYGYTF. The CDR3 DNA sequence: TGTGCCAGCAGCTTCACTCAGGGGTCTTATGGCTACACCTTC.

The chain couples TRBV15 to TRBJ2-2; perhaps TRBD1 as D (7 bases). Germline CDR1 and CDR2: LNHNV and YYDKDF (reference sequence). CDR3 size: 15 residues. Trimming took off 5 bases at V and 2 bases at J, with 12 bases between the two ends. The CDR3 nucleotides are TGTGCCACCAGCCGGCGGGACAGCAACACCGGGGAGCTGTTTTTT. Translation: CATSRRDSNTGELFF.

The chain employs TRBV5-1 and TRBJ2-3; D remains ambiguous. Trimming shortened V by 0 bases and J by 2 bases, and 4 bases separated the two germline ends. The length of the CDR3 is 13 residues. CDR1 SGHRS and CDR2 YFSETQ come from the germline V gene. The CDR3 coding sequence is TGCGCCAGCAGCTTGGATAACACAGATACGCAGTATTTT. Protein: CASSLDNTDTQYF.

The chain combines TRBV10-3 with TRBJ1-1, with 9 positions matching TRBD1. Losses at the gene ends were 6 bases for V and 1 base for J; bases not matched to a gene: 6. The CDR3 is 15 residues long. Germline V gene data show CDR1 as ENHRY and CDR2 as SYGVKD. The CDR3 DNA reads as TGTGCCATCAGGTCAATGACAGGGGGGAACACTGAAGCTTTCTTT. This translates into CAIRSMTGGNTEAFF.

The J gene is TRBJ1-1, the V gene TRBV27; no reliable D call. Germline assignment: CDR1 MNHEY and CDR2 SMNVEV (reference sequence). The CDR3 extends over 12 amino acids. Trimming stripped 5 bases from V and 3 bases from J, with 7 bases between. Written as DNA, the CDR3 is TGTGCCAGCAGTGCGGGTTACACTGAAGCTTTCTTT. Residues: CASSAGYTEAFF.

The chain uses TRBV19 and TRBJ2-1, with D perhaps TRBD1 (6 bases). Germline CDR1 is LNHDA and CDR2 is SQIVND (reference sequence). With 2 bases removed from V and 2 bases from J, the gap between germline ends came to 13 bases. The CDR3 covers 16 residues. The CDR3 DNA reads as TGTGCCAGTAGTATACCAGGGGCATTCACCTACAATGAGCAGTTCTTC. The encoded protein is CASSIPGAFTYNEQFF.

This rearrangement joins TRBV3-1 (or the pseudogene TRBV3-2) to TRBJ1-4, with D perhaps TRBD1 (5 bases). The CDR3 sequence is 14 residues long. The germline V and J ends were trimmed by 1 base and 7 bases, with 10 bases remaining between them. Germline CDR1 reads LGHDT; CDR2 reads YNNKEL (reference sequence). The CDR3 is CASSQGQGSEKLFF. The CDR3 nucleotides read TGTGCCAGCAGCCAAGGGCAGGGAAGTGAAAAACTGTTTTTT.

CDR3 coding DNA: TGTGCCAGTAGTTTGGGCGGGGCCTCGGAGACCCAGTACTTC. Amino acids: CASSLGGASETQYF. The chain couples TRBV19 to TRBJ2-5; possible D gene TRBD2, 6 bases. Trimming cost V 5 bases and J 5 bases, with 15 bases left between them. This CDR3 is 14 amino acids long. Germline V CDR1 and CDR2: LNHDA, SQIVND (reference sequence). Variable domain in full (rest from reference TRBV19 and TRBJ2-5): DGGITQSPKYLFRKEGQNVTLSCEQNLNHDAMYWYRQDPGQGLRLIYYSQIVNDFQKGDIAEGYSVSREKKESFPLTVTSAQKNPTAFYLCASSLGGASETQYFGPGTRLLVL.

This chain connects TRBV5-6 to TRBJ2-7; weak D call: TRBD2 (7 bases). CDR1 SGHDT and CDR2 YYEEEE come from the germline V gene. The CDR3 has 15 amino acids. Trimming cost V 4 bases and J 0 bases, with 14 bases left between them. The CDR3 DNA is TGTGCCAGCAGCGCCGCCGGGGGGCCCTCCTACGAGCAGTACGTC. Translating gives CASSAAGGPSYEQYV.

The genes are TRBV27 and TRBJ2-3, with TRBD2 matching over 14 bases. V dropped 3 bases and J dropped 8; count of bases not matched to a gene: 10. CDR3 length: 17 residues. Germline lookup yields CDR1 MNHEY and CDR2 SMNVEV (reference sequence). The CDR3 region has the DNA TGTGCCAGCAGTTTCATCGCGGGACTAGCGGGAGCAGGTACGCAGTATTTT. Protein product: CASSFIAGLAGAGTQYF.

The rearrangement uses TRBV6-6 and TRBJ1-1, with unresolved D. This CDR3 contains 14 residues. With 0 bases removed from V and 10 bases from J, the gap between germline ends came to 15 bases. The V gene's germline CDR1 is MNHNY and CDR2 SVGAGI (reference sequence). The CDR3 region has the DNA TGTGCCAGCAGTTACTCGATGCACGTGTCGGGAGCTTTCTTT. Amino acid sequence: CASSYSMHVSGAFF.

This chain links TRBV5-1 with TRBJ2-1, with 10 bases that match TRBD2. The V gene's germline CDR1 is SGHRS and CDR2 YFSETQ. There are 16 residues in the CDR3. V was clipped by 3 bases and J by 8 bases; unmatched bases: 11. CDR3 nucleotides: TGCGCCAGCAGCTCGAGCGGGGGGGCCAGTGTTCATGAGCAGTTCTTC. This codes for CASSSSGGASVHEQFF.

The rearrangement links TRBV6-6 to TRBJ2-6, with 9 bases matching TRBD1. The germline V gene encodes CDR1 MNHNY and CDR2 SVGAGI (reference sequence). Trimming took 5 bases from V and 0 from J; bases not matched to a gene: 5. The CDR3 is 17 amino acids. Written as DNA, the CDR3 is TGTGCCAGCAGTCAGACAGGGGGGCCCTCTGGGGCCAACGTCCTGACTTTC. Protein sequence: CASSQTGGPSGANVLTF.

The chain uses TRBV2 and TRBJ2-1; D unclear. Trimming pared 11 bases from V and 8 bases from J, leaving 13 bases between. CDR1 SNHLY and CDR2 FYNNEI come from the germline V gene. The CDR3 is made up of 11 amino acids. The CDR3 region is CARSVGHEQFF. CDR3 sequence (DNA): TGTGCCCGCTCCGTGGGCCATGAGCAGTTCTTC.

The chain combines TRBV18 with TRBJ2-5, with a weak D call TRBD1 (6 bases). The V gene lost 3 bases and the J gene lost 2 bases, with 13 bases spanning the gap. CDR1 and CDR2 (germline): KGHSH, LQKENI. The CDR3 covers 15 residues. The CDR3, as DNA: TGTGCCAGCTCACCTCAAACAGGGATACAAGAGACCCAGTACTTC. Protein product: CASSPQTGIQETQYF.

The chain uses TRBV5-1 and TRBJ2-1; D is ambiguous. The CDR3 sequence is 13 residues long. V lost 0 bases to trimming and J lost 9 bases, with 10 bases between them. The V gene's germline CDR1 is SGHRS and CDR2 YFSETQ. CDR3 bases: TGCGCCAGCAGCTTGGAATCCGGAGCTGAGCAGTTCTTC. Protein: CASSLESGAEQFF.

The rearrangement joins TRBV7-8 to TRBJ2-1; TRBD2 agrees at 8 bases. The CDR3 runs to 16 residues. Germline CDR1 is SGHVS and CDR2 is FQNEAQ. The V and J ends lost 4 bases and 8 bases, in that order; junction bases with no gene match: 13. The CDR3 region has the DNA TGTGCCAGCAGCTCGTCCTTGAGCGGGAGTGGCTATGAGCAGTTCTTC. This sequence encodes CASSSSLSGSGYEQFF.

This chain uses TRBV6-5 with TRBJ2-1; weak D call: TRBD2 (7 bases). V was pared by 8 bases and J by 5 bases, with 13 bases between. CDR3 length: 13 amino acids. Per the germline V gene, CDR1 is MNHEY and CDR2 is SVGAGI. CDR3 coding DNA: TGTGCCAGCGCGGGGGCCTCACACAATGAGCAGTTCTTC. Translating gives CASAGASHNEQFF.

This sequence joins TRBV10-3 and TRBJ2-5, with a possible D match to TRBD1 (5 bases). V lost 4 bases to trimming and J lost 5 bases, with 17 bases between them. Germline V gene sequence: CDR1 ENHRY, CDR2 SYGVKD. This CDR3 is built from 15 residues. The CDR3 is CAISVGPSRQETQYF. The CDR3 coding sequence is TGTGCCATCAGTGTGGGGCCTTCCCGCCAGGAGACCCAGTACTTC.

In this sample, this clone turned up once. This chain joins TRBV19 and TRBJ1-2; TRBD1 agrees at 7 bases. Germline V gene data show CDR1 as LNHDA and CDR2 as SQIVND (reference sequence). V gave up 6 bases and J gave up 0 bases; unmatched junction bases: 7. This CDR3 spans 15 amino acids. CDR3 residues: CASSRERGPNYGYTF. Here the CDR3 DNA reads TGTGCCAGTAGCAGGGAGAGGGGGCCTAACTATGGCTACACCTTC.

The chain has TRBV5-5 and TRBJ1-1, with D possibly TRBD1 on 6 matching bases. V dropped 4 bases and J dropped 4 bases, with 20 bases sitting between them. This CDR3 is built from 16 residues. Germline values: CDR1 SGHKS, CDR2 YYEKEE (reference sequence). The CDR3 sequence is CASSSRLRGEGTEAFF. DNA of the CDR3: TGTGCCAGCAGCAGCCGTTTGAGGGGGGAGGGCACTGAAGCTTTCTTT.

This chain links TRBV4-1 with TRBJ2-1; 8 nucleotides match TRBD1. The CDR3 totals 18 residues. V dropped 1 base and J dropped 4; count of bases not matched to a gene: 12. The germline V gene has CDR1 MGHRA and CDR2 YSYEKL. The CDR3 DNA is TGCGCCAGCAGCCAAGGGTACCTCAGGGGGCGGAATTACAATGAGCAGTTCTTC. It yields the protein CASSQGYLRGRNYNEQFF.

This sequence joins TRBV6-5 and TRBJ1-2; perhaps TRBD1 as D (5 bases). CDR1 is MNHEY and CDR2 is SVGAGI in the germline V gene. V lost 6 bases to trimming and J lost 8 bases, with 22 bases between them. The CDR3 contains 15 residues. The CDR3: CASRRGERTIGGYTF. The CDR3 nucleotides read TGTGCCAGCAGGCGGGGGGAAAGGACTATCGGCGGCTACACCTTC.

J is TRBJ2-7 and V is TRBV9, with D possibly being TRBD1 (7 bases). CDR3 size: 15 residues. CDR1 and CDR2 from the germline V gene are SGDLS and YYNGEE. V lost 4 bases and J 1 base, leaving 15 bases between the germline ends. The CDR3, as DNA: TGTGCCAGCAGCCCAGGAGGGACAGCTTCCTACGAGCAGTACTTC. The encoded protein is CASSPGGTASYEQYF.